One and the same sample provided the 29 T cell receptor beta chains below, sequenced in a study of T cells in Graves' hyperthyroidism and ophthalmopathy. TCR beta CDR3 sequences were amplified from RNA transcripts. During a first-round RT-PCR of the TCR CDR3, the HTBI primer set was used. TCRdb reprocessed the multiplex PCR reads with MiXCR, giving one entry per CDR3 protein. The table lists some 720,000 distinct CDR3 sequences, 16% of them singletons. The sequenced material came from blood. These receptors all stem from a man aged 18-30 years with Graves' hyperthyroidism.

At least ten counts were recorded for this clonotype. J is TRBJ2-3 and V is TRBV12-3 or TRBV12-4; no clear D. Between the trimmed V and J ends, which lost 6 bases and 1 base, there was a span of 11 bases. This CDR3 comprises 14 residues. The CDR3 here is CASRLVGGTDTQYF. In DNA, the CDR3 is TGTGCCAGCAGGCTCGTAGGTGGCACAGATACGCAGTATTTT.

With regard to this clonotype: This could be a read error, since a much larger clone is one nucleotide away. The chain uses TRBV7-2 and TRBJ2-3; D unclear. This CDR3 has 12 amino acids. Per the germline V gene, CDR1 is SGHTA and CDR2 is FQGNSA. Trimming took off 5 bases at V and 5 bases at J, with 8 bases between the two ends. CDR3: CASSPYQDTQYF. As DNA, the CDR3 is TGTGCCAGCAGCCCTTATCAAGATACGCAGTATTTT.

This chain joins TRBV9 and TRBJ2-1; 7 bases fit TRBD2. The length of the CDR3 is 16 residues. Germline CDR1 and CDR2: SGDLS and YYNGEE. The V and J ends lost 5 bases and 5 bases, in that order; junction bases with no gene match: 13. The CDR3 is CASSRGGLNTNNEQFF. DNA of the CDR3: TGTGCCAGCAGTCGCGGGGGACTTAATACAAACAATGAGCAGTTCTTC.

The chain is built from TRBV15 and TRBJ2-1; D possibly corresponds to TRBD2 (5 bases). Trimming pared 0 bases from V and 6 bases from J, leaving 12 bases between. CDR3 size: 15 residues. Germline CDR1 reads LNHNV; CDR2 reads YYDKDF (reference sequence). The CDR3 is CATSRDRGPRNEQFF. As DNA, the CDR3 is TGTGCCACCAGCAGAGATCGGGGTCCTCGCAATGAGCAGTTCTTC. Filled out from reference TRBV15 and TRBJ2-1, the complete variable domain reads DAMVIQNPRYQVTQFGKPVTLSCSQTLNHNVMYWYQQKSSQAPKLLFHYYDKDFNNEADTPDNFQSRRPNTSFCFLDIRSPGLGDTAMYLCATSRDRGPRNEQFFGPGTRLTVL.

This clonotype turned up a few times. The chain links TRBV5-1 to TRBJ2-2; D remains unclear. V shed 1 base and J shed 1 base, with 8 bases lying between them. This CDR3 has 15 residues. From germline, CDR1 is SGHRS and CDR2 YFSETQ. The DNA for the CDR3 is TGCGCCAGCAGCTTGTCGCTGGGGAACACCGGGGAGCTGTTTTTT. Encoded protein: CASSLSLGNTGELFF.

This clonotype was seen a few times. J is TRBJ2-3 and V is TRBV6-6; tentatively, D is TRBD1 (7 bases). In germline, CDR1 is MNHNY, CDR2 SVGAGI (reference sequence). This CDR3 is 13 amino acids long. The V and J ends lost 2 bases and 6 bases respectively, with 9 bases between them. The CDR3 reads CASSYAGGDTQYF. CDR3 coding DNA: TGTGCCAGCAGTTACGCAGGGGGGGATACGCAGTATTTT.

The chain joins TRBV9 to TRBJ1-3, with a tentative D call TRBD1 (5 bases). The germline V and J ends were trimmed by 3 bases and 3 bases, with 13 bases remaining between them. The CDR3 consists of 15 residues. In germline, CDR1 is SGDLS, CDR2 YYNGEE. CDR3: CASSAQGLLGNTIYF. The CDR3 DNA sequence: TGTGCCAGCAGCGCCCAGGGACTTCTTGGAAACACCATATATTTT.

This chain joins TRBV7-3 and TRBJ2-2; possible D gene TRBD2, 6 bases. CDR3 length equals 18 residues. Trimming took off 6 bases at V and 3 bases at J, with 23 bases between the two ends. Germline loops: CDR1 SGHTA, CDR2 FQGTGA. CDR3 loop: CASSPGGASSTYTGELFF. CDR3 nucleotides: TGTGCCAGCAGTCCCGGGGGAGCGTCTAGCACTTACACCGGGGAGCTGTTTTTT.

This clonotype was counted only a few times. The chain joins TRBV6-1 to TRBJ2-7; D remains unclear. This CDR3 has 15 residues. Germline CDR1 and CDR2: MNHNS and SASEGT. V lost 6 bases, J lost 3 bases, and 18 bases lay in between. The CDR3 DNA reads as TGTGCCAGCAGAGCCCATTCTCCAAGAGACTACGAGCAGTACTTC. Translated: CASRAHSPRDYEQYF.

The CDR3 nucleotides read TGTGCCACCAGTGAATGGGACACCTCAGATACGCAGTATTTT. It specifies CATSEWDTSDTQYF. The rearrangement links TRBV24-1 to TRBJ2-3; weak D call: TRBD1 (6 bases). The CDR3 consists of 14 residues. Trimming cost V 4 bases and J 4 bases, with 11 bases left between them. Germline V CDR1 and CDR2: KGHDR, SFDVKD.

This clonotype occurred many times. The chain has TRBV10-3 and TRBJ2-3, with TRBD2 matching 7 bases. The CDR3 contains 14 residues. The trim removed 6 bases at V and 2 bases at J, leaving 5 bases unmatched. From germline, CDR1 is ENHRY and CDR2 SYGVKD. The CDR3 is CAIRGGINTDTQYF. In nucleotides, the CDR3 is TGTGCCATCAGGGGGGGGATAAACACAGATACGCAGTATTTT.

This clonotype was seen ten or more times. V is TRBV27 and J is TRBJ1-2; 9 bases agree with TRBD1. V shed 5 bases and J 3 bases; nucleotides not matched to a gene: 7. The CDR3 length is 15 residues. Germline V gene lookup returns CDR1 MNHEY and CDR2 SMNVEV (reference sequence). The CDR3 protein is CASSPTGTGYYGYTF. The CDR3 region has the DNA TGTGCCAGCAGTCCAACCGGGACAGGGTACTATGGCTACACCTTC.

This clonotype was detected only a few times. The chain uses TRBV27 and TRBJ1-1; D call uncertain. The length of the CDR3 is 15 residues. Germline V gene lookup returns CDR1 MNHEY and CDR2 SMNVEV (reference sequence). The V and J ends lost 7 bases and 3 bases respectively, with 18 bases between them. CDR3 residues: CASKTAVRWDTEAFF. CDR3 coding DNA: TGTGCCAGCAAAACAGCCGTTAGGTGGGACACTGAAGCTTTCTTT.

This clonotype occurred many times. The rearrangement joins TRBV2 to TRBJ1-1; no definite D call. The CDR3 sequence is 11 residues long. V was trimmed by 3 bases and J by 11 bases, leaving 10 bases between them. Germline lookup yields CDR1 SNHLY and CDR2 FYNNEI. CDR3 amino acids: CASSEGLGAFF. The CDR3 nucleotides are TGTGCCAGCAGTGAGGGGTTGGGGGCTTTCTTT.

The chain uses TRBV24-1 and TRBJ1-3; the D is unclear. V gave up 5 bases and J gave up 0 bases, with 4 bases separating them. Germline loops: CDR1 KGHDR, CDR2 SFDVKD. CDR3 size: 13 residues. CDR3 region: CATSATSGNTIYF. The CDR3, as DNA: TGTGCCACCAGTGCCACCTCTGGAAACACCATATATTTT.

This clonotype turned up a few times. An end of the junction differs from the germline gene, which may be a read error. The chain is built from TRBV20-1 and TRBJ1-1; no firm D call. In germline, CDR1 is DFQATT, CDR2 SNEGSKA (reference sequence). The CDR3 has 12 residues. The CDR3 region has the DNA TGCAGTTCCCGGCCATCAAACACTGAGGCTTTCTTT. Translation gives CSSRPSNTEAFF.

The chain recombines TRBV18 with TRBJ2-7; no clear D gene. V was cut by 0 bases and J by 4 bases, with 10 bases left in between. The CDR3 runs 14 residues. The germline V gene has CDR1 KGHSH and CDR2 LQKENI. The CDR3 protein is CASSPPGGNYEQYF. CDR3 DNA sequence: TGTGCCAGCTCACCACCGGGTGGGAATTACGAGCAGTACTTC.

This clonotype was seen many times. J is TRBJ2-5 and V is TRBV7-2; 7 bases map to TRBD1. Trimming removed 2 bases from V and 6 bases from J; junction bases left unmatched: 3. Germline V gene lookup returns CDR1 SGHTA and CDR2 FQGNSA. This CDR3 contains 13 residues. The CDR3 here is CASSLKGAKTQYF. The DNA of the CDR3 is TGTGCCAGCAGCTTAAAGGGGGCAAAGACCCAGTACTTC.

This clonotype was seen at least ten times. The CDR3 DNA sequence: TGTGCCAGCAGGGAAGGGCTTTACGAGCAGTACTTC. This gives the protein CASREGLYEQYF. The V and J genes are TRBV28 and TRBJ2-7; no firm D call. The germline V gene has CDR1 MDHEN and CDR2 SYDVKM. The CDR3 spans 12 residues. V was pared by 6 bases and J by 4 bases, with 10 bases between.

This clonotype has just a few counts. The chain couples TRBV20-1 to TRBJ2-3, with 8 nucleotides matching TRBD2. The CDR3 loop spans 15 amino acids. Trimming removed 5 bases from V and 4 bases from J; junction bases left unmatched: 11. Germline V gene sequence: CDR1 DFQATT, CDR2 SNEGSKA (reference sequence). CDR3 residues: CSAEPGLVQADTQYF. Written as DNA, the CDR3 is TGCAGTGCTGAACCGGGACTAGTTCAAGCAGATACGCAGTATTTT.

This clonotype was detected only a few times. The chain couples TRBV24-1 to TRBJ2-2; D unclear. V dropped 9 bases and J dropped 7 bases, with 11 bases sitting between them. Germline assignment: CDR1 KGHDR and CDR2 SFDVKD. This CDR3 spans 12 amino acids. The CDR3 coding sequence is TGTGCCACCGGCAACGATATCGGGGAGCTGTTTTTT. This sequence encodes CATGNDIGELFF.

This clonotype was recorded at least ten times. CDR3 coding DNA: TGTGCCAGCAGTGTGGGCGGGAAGAACATTCAGTACTTC. This codes for CASSVGGKNIQYF. The chain links TRBV2 to TRBJ2-4, with D possibly matching TRBD2 (6 bases). Germline V gene data show CDR1 as SNHLY and CDR2 as FYNNEI. Trimming stripped 4 bases from V and 7 bases from J, with 11 bases between. The length of the CDR3 is 13 residues. The variable domain in full, completed from reference TRBV2 and TRBJ2-4, reads EPEVTQTPSHQVTQMGQEVILRCVPISNHLYFYWYRQILGQKVEFLVSFYNNEISEKSEIFDDQFSVERPDGSNFTLKIRSTKLEDSAMYFCASSVGGKNIQYFGAGTRLSVL.

V is TRBV19 and J is TRBJ2-1, with a weak D call TRBD2 (5 bases). Germline V CDR1 and CDR2: LNHDA, SQIVND (reference sequence). This CDR3 comprises 14 residues. The ends were cut back, 3 bases at V and 8 bases at J, with 14 bases in the middle. CDR3 DNA: TGTGCCAGTAGTATCCGGACTCCGGGCGATGAGCAGTTCTTC. Its translation is CASSIRTPGDEQFF.

This clonotype was seen many times. The CDR3 DNA is TGTGCCAGCAGCTTGAGACAGACTGAAAAACTGTTTTTT. Amino acids: CASSLRQTEKLFF. This chain joins TRBV5-5 and TRBJ1-4; maybe TRBD1 (5 bases). The germline V and J ends were trimmed by 1 base and 7 bases, with 8 bases remaining between them. CDR1 and CDR2 (germline): SGHKS, YYEKEE (reference sequence). The CDR3 runs 13 residues.

This clonotype was found many times. The rearrangement uses TRBV28 and TRBJ2-7; 9 positions agree with TRBD2. The CDR3 spans 16 residues. J lost 3 bases, V lost 5 bases, and 11 bases had no gene match. Germline V gives CDR1 MDHEN, CDR2 SYDVKM. The CDR3 coding sequence is TGTGCCAGCAGTCCGTCCGGTTCTAGCGGGATCTACGAGCAGTACTTC. It codes for CASSPSGSSGIYEQYF. The full variable domain, its missing parts supplied by reference TRBV28 and TRBJ2-7, is DVKVTQSSRYLVKRTGEKVFLECVQDMDHENMFWYRQDPGLGLRLIYFSYDVKMKEKGDIPEGYSVSREKKERFSLILESASTNQTSMYLCASSPSGSSGIYEQYFGPGTRLTVT.

This clonotype turned up a few times. The genes are TRBV27 and TRBJ2-3; D may be TRBD1 or TRBD2 (5 bases each). The CDR3 contains 11 residues. Germline loops: CDR1 MNHEY, CDR2 SMNVEV (reference sequence). The V end was cut by 8 bases, the J end by 7 bases, with 10 bases between. The CDR3 DNA sequence: TGTGCCAGCTCGGGGCCGTATACGCAGTATTTT. Amino acids: CASSGPYTQYF.

This rearrangement joins TRBV20-1 to TRBJ1-4; D not certain. The CDR3 is 14 residues long. Germline CDR1 DFQATT, CDR2 SNEGSKA (reference sequence). Trimming shortened V by 0 bases and J by 3 bases, and 8 bases separated the two germline ends. The CDR3 loop reads CSARDTKANEKLFF. The CDR3 coding sequence is TGCAGTGCTAGAGATACGAAGGCTAATGAAAAACTGTTTTTT.

This clonotype came up many times. The V and J genes are TRBV27 and TRBJ2-3, with TRBD2 as a possible D gene (6 bases). The CDR3 loop spans 14 amino acids. Germline CDR1 is MNHEY and CDR2 is SMNVEV (reference sequence). V lost 2 bases, J lost 2 bases, and 8 bases lay in between. The CDR3 is CASSLTGLTDTQYF. CDR3 coding DNA: TGTGCCAGCAGTTTAACGGGACTCACAGATACGCAGTATTTT.

The chain carries TRBV12-3 or TRBV12-4 and TRBJ2-7; the match to TRBD1 covers 8 bases. This CDR3 comprises 14 residues. V trimming: 4 bases; J trimming: 5 bases; junction bases outside the gene matches: 7. The CDR3 region has the DNA TGTGCCAGCAGTTACCGGACAGGGCGGGACGAGCAGTACTTC. Translating it yields CASSYRTGRDEQYF.